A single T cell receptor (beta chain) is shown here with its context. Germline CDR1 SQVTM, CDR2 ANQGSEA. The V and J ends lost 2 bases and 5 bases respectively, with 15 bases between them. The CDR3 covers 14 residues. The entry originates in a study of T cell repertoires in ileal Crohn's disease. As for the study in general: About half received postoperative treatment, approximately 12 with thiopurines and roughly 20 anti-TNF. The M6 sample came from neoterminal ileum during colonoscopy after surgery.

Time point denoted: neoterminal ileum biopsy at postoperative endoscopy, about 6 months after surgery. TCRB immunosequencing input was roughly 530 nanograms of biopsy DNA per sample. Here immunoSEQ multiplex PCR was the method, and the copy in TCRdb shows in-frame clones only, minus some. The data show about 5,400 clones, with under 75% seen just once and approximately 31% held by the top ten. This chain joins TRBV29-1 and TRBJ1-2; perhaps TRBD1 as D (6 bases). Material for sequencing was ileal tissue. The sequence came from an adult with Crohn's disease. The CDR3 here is CSVESGADFYGYTF. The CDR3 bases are TGCAGCGTTGAATCAGGGGCCGACTTTTATGGCTACACCTTC.